The 18 T cell receptor beta chains below were found in one sample sequenced in a study of blood T cell repertoires in COVID-19. Generated by immunoSEQ multiplex PCR, the TCRdb table keeps only in-frame clones and is missing some. The sample includes approximately 100,000 clones, under 85% of them seen just once. Material: peripheral blood. The receptors stem from a human donor in a cohort sampled during active COVID-19.

The chain is built from TRBV4-3 and TRBJ2-5, with TRBD1 matching over 8 bases. The end of the DNA is better explained by TRBJ2-7, so the J call may be wrong. The CDR3 is 15 residues long. Germline CDR1 reads LGHNA; CDR2 reads YSLEER. CDR3 residues: CASSQETGVFYEQYF. The DNA of the CDR3 is TGCGCCAGCAGCCAAGAGACAGGGGTCTTCTACGAGCAGTACTTC.

CDR3 residues: CASSEYGSHQPQHF. DNA for the CDR3: TGTGCCAGCAGTGAATACGGTTCTCATCAGCCCCAGCATTTT. This chain links TRBV25-1 with TRBJ1-5; unclear D gene. Germline V CDR1 and CDR2: MGHDK, SYGVNS. V gave up 0 bases and J gave up 5 bases, with 8 bases separating them. The CDR3 runs to 14 residues.

This clone was detected only once. The CDR3: CASSVLAGIKDTQYF. DNA of the CDR3: TGTGCCAGCAGCGTTCTAGCGGGGATCAAAGATACGCAGTATTTT. The chain has TRBV13 and TRBJ2-3; the match to TRBD2 covers 9 bases. V trimming: 5 bases; J trimming: 5 bases; junction bases outside the gene matches: 8. CDR1 is PRHDT, CDR2 FYEKMQ, per germline (reference sequence). This CDR3 contains 15 residues.

The chain joins TRBV30 to TRBJ2-1; D may be TRBD2 (7 bases). This CDR3 is 14 amino acids long. The germline V gene has CDR1 GTSNPN and CDR2 SVGIG (reference sequence). The V end lost 7 bases, the J end lost 8 bases, and 21 bases lay between the germline ends. The CDR3 bases are TGTGCCTCAACAGAAGGGGGGGGCTCGTATGAGCAGTTCTTC. As protein: CASTEGGGSYEQFF.

CDR3 sequence (DNA): TGTGCCAGCAGCTTAAATGGAGAAGAGACCCAGTACTTC. This gives the protein CASSLNGEETQYF. The V gene is TRBV7-9, the J gene TRBJ2-5; D unresolved. From germline, CDR1 is SEHNR and CDR2 FQNEAQ (reference sequence). Trimming pared 2 bases from V and 3 bases from J, leaving 7 bases between. The CDR3 has 13 residues.

The CDR3 coding sequence is TGTGCCAGCAGCTTATCAGGACAGGACTCCTACGAGCAGTACTTC. It specifies CASSLSGQDSYEQYF. V and J are TRBV7-9 and TRBJ2-7; TRBD1 aligns across 7 bases. The ends lost 2 bases at V and 0 bases at J; junction bases unmatched: 4. CDR1 and CDR2 from the germline V gene are SEHNR and FQNEAQ (reference sequence). The length of the CDR3 is 15 residues.

For the CDR3, the DNA is TGTGCCATCAGCCAGGGGGCACGCGAGCAGTACTTC. Translation: CAISQGAREQYF. V usage is TRBV10-3 and J usage is TRBJ2-7, with 8 bases aligning to TRBD1. Germline lookup yields CDR1 ENHRY and CDR2 SYGVKD. After removal of 6 bases from V and 6 bases from J, the junction contained 4 bases not matched to a gene. The CDR3 length is 12 residues.

The rearrangement uses TRBV4-3 and TRBJ1-2, with 7 bases fitting TRBD1. With V trimmed by 1 base and J by 3 bases, 8 bases remained unmatched. CDR3 length equals 16 residues. Germline V gene data show CDR1 as LGHNA and CDR2 as YSLEER. Here the CDR3 DNA reads TGCGCCAGCAGCCAAGTCCTACAGGGGATCGACTATGGCTACACCTTC. It encodes CASSQVLQGIDYGYTF.

J is TRBJ2-1 and V is TRBV5-4; 9 bases align to TRBD1. V lost 4 bases to trimming and J lost 6 bases; unmatched junction nucleotides: 8. This CDR3 spans 15 amino acids. Germline-derived CDR1 and CDR2 are SGHNT and YYREEE (reference sequence). In DNA, the CDR3 is TGTGCCAGCAGCCCCGGGACAGGGTTCCGCAATGAGCAGTTCTTC. Translated, it gives CASSPGTGFRNEQFF.

The chain couples TRBV3-1 (or the pseudogene TRBV3-2) to TRBJ1-2; 10 positions agree with TRBD1. This CDR3 comprises 14 residues. Germline CDR1 LGHDT, CDR2 YNNKEL (reference sequence). The V gene end was trimmed by 6 bases and the J gene end by 8 bases; junction bases not matched to a gene: 9. CDR3 loop: CASSRQGAQMGYTF. The CDR3 DNA follows: TGTGCCAGCAGTCGACAGGGGGCTCAAATGGGCTACACCTTC.

The chain links TRBV24-1 to TRBJ1-5, with 10 bases fitting TRBD1. Trimming removed 5 bases from V and 15 bases from J; junction bases left unmatched: 12. Per the germline V gene, CDR1 is KGHDR and CDR2 is SFDVKD. The CDR3 has 14 amino acids. CDR3 in amino acids: CATSGPLRDRGWHF. In DNA form, the CDR3 reads TGTGCCACCAGTGGCCCGCTCCGGGACAGGGGATGGCATTTT.

CDR3 sequence: CASSLGQSANYGYTF. As DNA, the CDR3 is TGCGCCAGCAGCTTGGGGCAGTCAGCTAACTATGGCTACACCTTC. This sequence joins TRBV5-1 and TRBJ1-2, with D uncertain. V lost 0 bases, J lost 0 bases, and 9 bases lay in between. CDR1 and CDR2 (germline): SGHRS, YFSETQ. The CDR3 runs 15 residues.

This chain joins TRBV7-9 and TRBJ1-6, with TRBD1 matching over 9 bases. The germline V gene encodes CDR1 SEHNR and CDR2 FQNEAQ (reference sequence). This CDR3 comprises 15 residues. V gave up 3 bases and J gave up 6 bases; unmatched junction bases: 3. The CDR3 region is CASSLGQGLNSPLHF. As DNA, the CDR3 is TGTGCCAGCAGCTTGGGACAGGGACTTAATTCACCCCTCCACTTT. The full variable domain, in which reference TRBV7-9 and TRBJ1-6 provide the parts outside the CDR3, is DTGVSQNPRHKITKRGQNVTFRCDPISEHNRLYWYRQTLGQGPEFLTYFQNEAQLEKSRLLSDRFSAERPKGSFSTLEIQRTEQGDSAMYLCASSLGQGLNSPLHFGNGTRLTVT.

This clone has a single count. The CDR3 sequence: CASIGKGLARQETQYF. In DNA, the CDR3 is TGTGCCAGTATTGGGAAGGGACTAGCCAGACAAGAGACCCAGTACTTC. The chain couples TRBV19 to TRBJ2-5, with 9 bases fitting TRBD2. The V gene end was trimmed by 7 bases and the J gene end by 2 bases; junction bases not matched to a gene: 11. In germline, CDR1 is LNHDA, CDR2 SQIVND (reference sequence). The CDR3 has 16 residues.

J is TRBJ2-7 and V is TRBV30; 7 bases map to TRBD2. The CDR3 is 14 amino acids. J was trimmed by 0 bases and V by 1 base; bases with no gene match: 3. Germline V CDR1 and CDR2: GTSNPN, SVGIG (reference sequence). CDR3 DNA sequence: TGTGCCTGGAGTGGCCTAGCGGTCTCCTACGAGCAGTACTTC. Protein sequence: CAWSGLAVSYEQYF.

The rearrangement links TRBV7-9 to TRBJ2-7; TRBD1 agrees at 9 bases. Germline-derived CDR1 and CDR2 are SEHNR and FQNEAQ (reference sequence). The CDR3 runs 15 residues. The ends lost 4 bases at V and 1 base at J; junction bases unmatched: 5. The CDR3 coding sequence is TGTGCCAGCAGCTCAAAGACAGGGGGGTCCTACGAGCAGTACTTC. This sequence encodes CASSSKTGGSYEQYF.

The J gene is TRBJ2-1, the V gene TRBV9; D is possibly TRBD2 (5 bases). V shed 2 bases and J shed 3 bases, with 9 bases lying between them. Germline V gives CDR1 SGDLS, CDR2 YYNGEE. The CDR3 sequence is 14 residues long. CDR3 nucleotides: TGTGCCAGCAGCGTTCCGACTAACTACAATGAGCAGTTCTTC. This codes for CASSVPTNYNEQFF.

V and J are TRBV4-2 and TRBJ2-3, with D perhaps matching TRBD2 (6 bases). Trimming removed 0 bases from V and 0 bases from J, with 10 bases in between. Germline V gene data show CDR1 as LGHNA and CDR2 as YNFKEQ. The CDR3 has 16 residues. The CDR3 bases are TGTGCCAGCAGCCAAGATGGGACTGTAAGCACAGATACGCAGTATTTT. Residues: CASSQDGTVSTDTQYF.